These T cell receptor beta chains were read from a single sample in a study of T cell repertoires in cytomegalovirus infection. TCRdb itself ran the reads through MiXCR, one entry per CDR3 protein. The sample records hundreds of thousands of distinct CDR3 sequences, around 10% being singletons. Sequencing used PBMCs. These receptors originate from a human donor in good health (CMV status not recorded). Some clones in this sample may be carry-over from other donors' samples. The CDR3 runs from the conserved cysteine through the conserved F or W. A D gene is named only where the DNA matches it firmly. Size values are once, few and many counts, or a class for expanded clones, and some rows have none.

d_call	v_call	clone_size	j_call	cdr3_nt	cdr3_aa
.	TRBV10-3	.	TRBJ2-3	TGTGCCATCAGTGAGTCTGTGAAGGTAACTACGCAGTATTTT	CAISESVKVTTQYF
TRBD2	TRBV14	many	TRBJ2-7	TGTGCCAGCAGCCAAGGGTTATTGAGGGCTAGCGGGGGCTACGAGCAGTACTTC	CASSQGLLRASGGYEQYF
.	TRBV20-1	.	TRBJ2-1	TGCAGTGCTACCCGGGACTACAATGAGCAGTTCTTC	CSATRDYNEQFF
TRBD1	TRBV29-1	.	TRBJ2-7	TGCAGCGTTTCCCACTTAGGACAGGGGGCGTTCTACGAGCAGTACTTC	CSVSHLGQGAFYEQYF
.	TRBV7-2	many	TRBJ1-1	TGTGCCAGCAGCTACACATGGAACACTGAAGCTTTCTTT	CASSYTWNTEAFF
TRBD2	TRBV20-1	.	TRBJ2-1	TGCAGTGCTAGACGTGGACTAGCAGACAATGAGCAGTTCTTC	CSARRGLADNEQFF
.	TRBV29-1	few	TRBJ1-4	TGCAGCGTTGGGAGTAGTGTTAATGAAAAACTGTTTTTT	CSVGSSVNEKLFF
TRBD1	TRBV20-1	few	TRBJ2-7	TGCAGTGCTGCCCCAGGGGGTCCCTCCTACGAGCAGTACTTC	CSAAPGGPSYEQYF
.	TRBV7-9	many	TRBJ2-1	TGTGCCAGCAGCTTAATGACCGGGGAGCAGTTCTTC	CASSLMTGEQFF
.	TRBV9	.	TRBJ2-1	TGTGCCAGCAGCGTAGTCCCCTACAATGAGCAGTTCTTC	CASSVVPYNEQFF
.	TRBV5-4	.	TRBJ1-1	TGTGCCAGCGGCAGGGGCATCTCTGAAGCTTTCTTT	CASGRGISEAFF
.	TRBV7-6	many	TRBJ2-1	TGTGCCAGCAGCTTAGGAGTTGAGGACTACAATGAGCAGTTCTTC	CASSLGVEDYNEQFF
.	TRBV28	many	TRBJ2-1	TGTGCCAGCAGACAACCCGGCAGGGGTGAGCAGTTCTTC	CASRQPGRGEQFF
.	TRBV5-8	many	TRBJ1-5	TGTGCCAGCAGCAGGGGCAGGGCCCAACAGCCCCAGCATTTT	CASSRGRAQQPQHF
.	TRBV10-3	many	TRBJ2-2	TGTGCTTCGGGCAGGGGGGACACCGGGGAGCTGTTTTTT	CASGRGDTGELFF
.	TRBV11-1	many	TRBJ1-1	TGTGCCAGCAGCAACCCCCATGCAGTGAACACTGAAGCTTTCTTT	CASSNPHAVNTEAFF
TRBD1	TRBV20-1	.	TRBJ2-7	TGCAGTGCTAGAGAAGACAGGGCGCACGAGCAGTACTTC	CSAREDRAHEQYF
.	TRBV27	many	TRBJ1-4	TGTGCCAGCAGTTCTATGGGGGGAAAACTGTTTTTT	CASSSMGGKLFF
.	TRBV4-1	.	TRBJ1-5	TGCGCCAGCACCCAGGAGGACAGCAGCAATCAGCCCCAGCATTTT	CASTQEDSSNQPQHF
TRBD2	TRBV29-1	.	TRBJ2-5	TGCAGCGTCGTCACTAGCGGAGGGGGAGAGACCCAGTACTTC	CSVVTSGGGETQYF
TRBD2	TRBV6-6	many	TRBJ2-3	TGTGCCAGCAGATACGGAGTGCGGGAGGCAGATACGCAGTATTTT	CASRYGVREADTQYF
.	TRBV23-1	.	TRBJ2-7	TGCGCCAGCAGTCCTCCCGACATCTACGAGCAGTACTTC	CASSPPDIYEQYF
.	TRBV7-9	.	TRBJ2-1	TGTGCCAGCAGCTTAGCATCGGGATTGGGCGGATCTTACAATGAGCAGTTCTTC	CASSLASGLGGSYNEQFF
.	TRBV7-8	many	TRBJ1-5	TGTGCCAGCAGCTTAGGATCCACAGGGCCCAATCAGCCCCAGCATTTT	CASSLGSTGPNQPQHF
TRBD2	TRBV7-3	many	TRBJ2-1	TGTGCCAGCAGCTTAAGACTAGCGGGGGTTTCCTACAATGAGCAGTTCTTC	CASSLRLAGVSYNEQFF
TRBD2	TRBV4-2	.	TRBJ2-7	TGTGCCAGCAGCCAAGATAGAGGACTAGCGGGCGAGCAGTACTTC	CASSQDRGLAGEQYF
.	TRBV20-1	once	TRBJ2-3	TGCAGTGCATCAGGGGTAGCGGATAGCACAGATACGCAGTATTTT	CSASGVADSTDTQYF
.	TRBV20-1	.	TRBJ1-2	TGCAGTGCTGGGGGAGGGGGAAGTGATGGCTACACCTTC	CSAGGGGSDGYTF
.	TRBV12-3/TRBV12-4	few	TRBJ1-4	TGTGCCAGCAGCCCCAGGGCAACTAATGAAAAACTGTTTTTT	CASSPRATNEKLFF
.	TRBV7-9	many	TRBJ2-5	TGTGCCAGCAGCCCCCGAGGGCGGGGGCCCCAAGAGACCCAGTACTTC	CASSPRGRGPQETQYF
.	TRBV11-2	many	TRBJ1-1	TGTGCCAGCTCAAAGGGGGGAGACCTTGGGGAAGCTTTCTTT	CASSKGGDLGEAFF
TRBD1	TRBV29-1	.	TRBJ2-7	TGCAGCGTCAGACGGACAGGGTATGACTACGAGCAGTACTTC	CSVRRTGYDYEQYF
.	TRBV7-2	many	TRBJ1-1	TGTGCCAGCAGCTTAAGGGGGGTCAGTCGGAACACTGAAGCTTTCTTT	CASSLRGVSRNTEAFF
TRBD2	TRBV29-1	few	TRBJ2-5	TGCAGCGTTAGTGGATACGGGGGGCAAGAGACCCAGTACTTC	CSVSGYGGQETQYF
.	TRBV7-8	many	TRBJ2-3	TGTGCCAGCAGCCGACCGGGAACTCATAGCACAGATACGCAGTATTTT	CASSRPGTHSTDTQYF
TRBD1	TRBV19	few	TRBJ1-2	TGTGCCAGTAGCCCGGACAGGGTCGTCGACTATGGCTACACCTTC	CASSPDRVVDYGYTF
.	TRBV20-1	few	TRBJ1-1	TGCAGTGCTAGGGGGTTTGTGGAGGCTGAAGCTTTCTTT	CSARGFVEAEAFF
TRBD1	TRBV19	many	TRBJ1-1	TGTGCCAGTAGTATTAGTGACAGGGCTGAAGCTTTCTTT	CASSISDRAEAFF
.	TRBV29-1	.	TRBJ2-7	TGCAGCGTTGACGTAGGCGAGCAGGACTTC	CSVDVGEQDF
TRBD1	TRBV7-9	few	TRBJ1-4	TGTGCCAGCAGCCTACCGGGACAGATTAATGAAAAACTGTTTTTT	CASSLPGQINEKLFF
TRBD2	TRBV6-1	.	TRBJ2-2	TGTGCCAGCAGTGAAGCGATGGGACTACACACCGGGGAGCTGTTTTTT	CASSEAMGLHTGELFF
.	TRBV27	many	TRBJ1-2	TGTGCCAGCAGTGCCACGCGGGTCTACGAGGGCTACACCTTC	CASSATRVYEGYTF
TRBD1	TRBV7-9	.	TRBJ2-6	TGTGCCAGCAGCCGGACAGGGGGAAATGGGGCCAACGTCCTGACTTTC	CASSRTGGNGANVLTF
TRBD1	TRBV7-9	.	TRBJ2-1	TGTGCCAGCAGCTTAATGACAGGGGCAATCTACAATGAGCAGTTCTTC	CASSLMTGAIYNEQFF
TRBD1	TRBV12-3/TRBV12-4	many	TRBJ1-2	TGTGCCAGCAGGACAGGGGGCGCGTATGGCTACACCTTC	CASRTGGAYGYTF
.	TRBV20-1	.	TRBJ2-7	TGCAGTGCTAGAGATTCGTCTGTAGACGAGTACGAGCAGTACTTC	CSARDSSVDEYEQYF
TRBD2	TRBV7-2	many	TRBJ2-1	TGTGCCAGCAGCTCCGCGGGGGGCGCCTACAATGAGCAGTTCTTC	CASSSAGGAYNEQFF
.	TRBV29-1	many	TRBJ2-7	TGCAGCGTCCAGGGGGGTTCGTCCTACGAGCAGTACTTC	CSVQGGSSYEQYF
TRBD2	TRBV19	.	TRBJ2-1	TGTGCCAGTAGTAGGGGGAGGACTAGCGGGGGCCCTAGCTCCTACAATGAGCAGTTCTTC	CASSRGRTSGGPSSYNEQFF
.	TRBV12-3/TRBV12-4	many	TRBJ1-1	TGTGCCAGCAAGTACAGGGAAACTGAAGCTTTCTTT	CASKYRETEAFF
.	TRBV7-2	many	TRBJ2-7	TGTGCCAGCAGCTTAGGACCGGGGACTCACGAGCAGTACTTC	CASSLGPGTHEQYF
TRBD1	TRBV5-1	many	TRBJ1-1	TGCGCCAGCAGCTCCGGACAGGAGAACACTGAAGCTTTCTTT	CASSSGQENTEAFF
TRBD1	TRBV19	many	TRBJ1-1	TGTGCCAGTAGTAAGGCTCGGGACAGGGGATACACTGAAGCTTTCTTT	CASSKARDRGYTEAFF